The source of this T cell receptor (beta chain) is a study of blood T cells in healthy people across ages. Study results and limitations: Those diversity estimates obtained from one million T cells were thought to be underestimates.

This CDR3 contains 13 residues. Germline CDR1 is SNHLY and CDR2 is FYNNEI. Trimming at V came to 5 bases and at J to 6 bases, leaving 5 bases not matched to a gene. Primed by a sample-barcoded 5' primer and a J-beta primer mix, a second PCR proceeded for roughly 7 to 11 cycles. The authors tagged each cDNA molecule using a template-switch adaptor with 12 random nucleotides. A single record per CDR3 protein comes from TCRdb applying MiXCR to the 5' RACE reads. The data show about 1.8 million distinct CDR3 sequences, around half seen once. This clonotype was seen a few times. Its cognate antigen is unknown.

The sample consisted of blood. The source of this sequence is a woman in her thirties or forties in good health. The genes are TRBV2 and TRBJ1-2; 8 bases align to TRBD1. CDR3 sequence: CASSLKTGDGYTF. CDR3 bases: TGTGCCAGCAGTCTAAAGACAGGGGATGGCTACACCTTC.